These 2 T cell receptor beta chains were sequenced from one sample in a study of T-cell memory formation after mild COVID-19. MiXCR, run by TCRdb on the 5' RACE reads, gives a single entry per CDR3 protein. The repertoire has about 270,000 distinct CDR3 sequences, under 20% of them found once; the top ten carry around 23%. The specimen was PBMCs or a T cell subset sorted from them (not recorded which). Receptor source: a man younger than 35 who had mild COVID-19 (a few samples of this study predate the infection). Cell type and time point are not known.

The V and J genes are TRBV5-1 and TRBJ1-4; TRBD1 agrees at 7 bases. Trimming took 4 bases from V and 6 from J; bases not matched to a gene: 9. This CDR3 region has 15 residues. The germline V gene encodes CDR1 SGHRS and CDR2 YFSETQ. The CDR3: CASSGSGTVDEKLFF. CDR3 sequence (DNA): TGCGCCAGCAGCGGCTCCGGGACAGTTGATGAAAAACTGTTTTTT.

The chain joins TRBV2 to TRBJ2-7; D unresolved. The CDR3 runs to 16 residues. CDR1 and CDR2 (germline): SNHLY, FYNNEI. The V end was cut by 0 bases, the J end by 3 bases, with 15 bases between. CDR3 in amino acids: CASSEAGGRTDYEQYF. The CDR3 DNA sequence: TGTGCCAGCAGTGAAGCGGGCGGCCGGACGGACTACGAGCAGTACTTC.